This is a list of T cell receptor beta chains from one sample in a study of response to subunit inactivated influenza vaccine. TCRdb reanalysed the RT-PCR reads using MiXCR and keeps one entry per CDR3 protein. The sample carries approximately 490,000 distinct CDR3 sequences, 6.5% to 8% recorded once. This specimen consisted of PBMCs from blood, obtained around 25 months after vaccination. The receptors were sampled from a man aged 50 to 69 who received an inactivated influenza vaccine. CDR3s include the opening cysteine and the closing phenylalanine or tryptophan. A D gene is named only where the DNA matches it firmly. Not every row has a clone size; where given, it reads once, few, many or a size class.

DNA	CDR3	D	size	V	J
TGTGCCAGCAGCCGGGATTACTCCTACGAGCAGTACTTC	CASSRDYSYEQYF	.	few	TRBV25-1	TRBJ2-7
TGTGCCAGCGAGAGCGGGAGAGGGGTTTGGGAGCAGTACTTC	CASESGRGVWEQYF	TRBD2	many	TRBV25-1	TRBJ2-7
TGTGCCAGCAGCCATGGGACGGGTACTTCACCCCTCCACTTT	CASSHGTGTSPLHF	.	few	TRBV5-6	TRBJ1-6
TGTGCCATCAGTGGTGGGACGCCCGACGAGCAGTACTTC	CAISGGTPDEQYF	.	few	TRBV10-3	TRBJ2-7
TGTGCCATCAGGGGGACGGAGAATGAAAAACTGTTTTTT	CAIRGTENEKLFF	.	.	TRBV10-3	TRBJ1-4
TGTGCCAGCAGTCCCATGGGGACAGCGGCACCCCTCCACTTT	CASSPMGTAAPLHF	TRBD1	many	TRBV12-3/TRBV12-4	TRBJ1-6
TGCGCCAGCAGCCACGGACAGGGAGGCGAGCAGTACTTC	CASSHGQGGEQYF	TRBD1	many	TRBV4-3	TRBJ2-7
TGTGCCATCAGTGCGGACCCGGGACAGGGGGGGAACATTCAGTACTTC	CAISADPGQGGNIQYF	TRBD1	many	TRBV10-3	TRBJ2-4
TGTGCCAGTAGCTGGGGCAGGGGAAACTATGGCTACACCTTC	CASSWGRGNYGYTF	.	many	TRBV19	TRBJ1-2
TGTGCCAGCAGCTTAGCCACAGCAGCAAGGGGCTATGGCTACACCTTC	CASSLATAARGYGYTF	.	many	TRBV7-2	TRBJ1-2
TGTGCCATCAGTGAGTCGATGAAACGCGAGACCCAGTACTTC	CAISESMKRETQYF	.	many	TRBV10-3	TRBJ2-5
TGCGCCAGCAGCTCGGGAGCGACAGGCACCGGGGAGCTGTTTTTT	CASSSGATGTGELFF	.	few	TRBV5-1	TRBJ2-2
TGCAGCGTTGGAGAACACCGAAGCTCCTACAATGAGCAGTTCTTC	CSVGEHRSSYNEQFF	.	.	TRBV29-1	TRBJ2-1
TGCAGTGCTAAGGGACTAGCGGTTGAGACCCAGTACTTC	CSAKGLAVETQYF	TRBD2	.	TRBV20-1	TRBJ2-5
TGTGCCACCAGCTCGATCCGACAGCTCAGCTCCTACAATGAGCAGTTCTTC	CATSSIRQLSSYNEQFF	.	few	TRBV15	TRBJ2-1
TGCGCCAGCAGCCCCCCTCAGGGATTGGACACCGGGGAGCTGTTTTTT	CASSPPQGLDTGELFF	.	many	TRBV4-3	TRBJ2-2
TGCAGCGTTTGGACTGACACAGATACGCAGTATTTT	CSVWTDTDTQYF	.	many	TRBV29-1	TRBJ2-3
TGTGCCAGCAGCCAGGGCGCCGAATACGAGCAGTACTTC	CASSQGAEYEQYF	.	.	TRBV25-1	TRBJ2-7
TGCGCCAGCAGCCAAGTGCCGGGGCTAAGCACAGATACGCAGTATTTT	CASSQVPGLSTDTQYF	.	few	TRBV4-3	TRBJ2-3
TGTGCCATCACCACCTCACTAGCGGAATACAATGAGCAGTTCTTC	CAITTSLAEYNEQFF	TRBD2	many	TRBV10-3	TRBJ2-1
TGCAGTGCTAGAATAGGCCCGAGTCTCGGCGAGCAGTACTTC	CSARIGPSLGEQYF	.	many	TRBV20-1	TRBJ2-7
TGTGCCAGCAGCCCACCTAGGGGAAGACAAGAGACCCAGTACTTC	CASSPPRGRQETQYF	.	.	TRBV7-9	TRBJ2-5
TGCAGCGACCGACGGACACTCTACAATGAGCAGTTCTTC	CSDRRTLYNEQFF	.	many	TRBV29-1	TRBJ2-1
TGTGCCAGCAGCATACGGACAGGGCAAGAGACCCAGTACTTC	CASSIRTGQETQYF	TRBD1	.	TRBV11-2	TRBJ2-5
TGCAGCGTTGCGGGTTTAATGAACACTGAAGCTTTCTTT	CSVAGLMNTEAFF	.	many	TRBV29-1	TRBJ1-1
TGTGCCAGCAGCCCTGAAGGGTGGGCGGGTGAAAAACTGTTTTTT	CASSPEGWAGEKLFF	.	few	TRBV11-2	TRBJ1-4
TGCGCCAGCAGCCAGAACGACGGTAACAATGAGCAGTTCTTC	CASSQNDGNNEQFF	.	.	TRBV4-1	TRBJ2-1
TGCAGTGCTAGTTGGGGGAATAAGAACACCGGGGAGCTGTTTTTT	CSASWGNKNTGELFF	.	few	TRBV20-1	TRBJ2-2
TGCAGCGTTGAAATGACGGGGAGAAACACAGATACGCAGTATTTT	CSVEMTGRNTDTQYF	.	few	TRBV29-1	TRBJ2-3
TGTGCCAGCAGCCCGGACAGGGTTTATGGCTACACCTTC	CASSPDRVYGYTF	TRBD1	many	TRBV12-3/TRBV12-4	TRBJ1-2
TGTGCCAGCAGCTTTTTGCGCGGTGGGACAGATACGCAGTATTTT	CASSFLRGGTDTQYF	.	few	TRBV7-2	TRBJ2-3
TGTGCCACCAGGGGACTAGCGGCCACCGGGGAGCTGTTTTTT	CATRGLAATGELFF	TRBD2	few	TRBV24-1	TRBJ2-2
TGTGCCACCAAAAGAGGGGGCGTCACTGAAGCTTTCTTT	CATKRGGVTEAFF	TRBD1	.	TRBV15	TRBJ1-1
TGTGCCACCAGGGGTATCGGCACAGATACGCAGTATTTT	CATRGIGTDTQYF	.	.	TRBV24-1	TRBJ2-3
TGCGCCAGCAGCTTGTCTGGATCGGATAATTCACCCCTCCACTTT	CASSLSGSDNSPLHF	.	few	TRBV5-1	TRBJ1-6
TGTGCCAGCAAACGGGGCGGAGTCCGGGTTGGGGCCAACGTCCTGACTTTC	CASKRGGVRVGANVLTF	.	many	TRBV6-1	TRBJ2-6
TGCAGTGCTTCCACCGGGACTAGCGGCTACAATGAGCAGTTCTTC	CSASTGTSGYNEQFF	TRBD2	.	TRBV20-1	TRBJ2-1
TGTGCCAGCAGTCGTTTTCGGGCGATCACTGAAGCTTTCTTT	CASSRFRAITEAFF	.	.	TRBV6-1	TRBJ1-1
TGTGCCACCAGTGCCACTTGGGGTGACTATGGCTACACCTTC	CATSATWGDYGYTF	.	.	TRBV24-1	TRBJ1-2
TGCGCCAGCAGCGCGGGACAGGGGGCTTTTCAAGAGACCCAGTACTTC	CASSAGQGAFQETQYF	TRBD1	few	TRBV5-1	TRBJ2-5
TGTGCCACCAGCAGAGAGGGACTTTTGGCTAATGAAAAACTGTTTTTT	CATSREGLLANEKLFF	.	few	TRBV15	TRBJ1-4
TGCAGCGTCCAAGGAGGGGCCGGCGAGCAGTACTTC	CSVQGGAGEQYF	.	.	TRBV29-1	TRBJ2-7
TGCAGCGTTGAATTGGCTGGAGAATACAATGAGCAGTTCTTC	CSVELAGEYNEQFF	.	many	TRBV29-1	TRBJ2-1
TGCAGCGTTGCTGGACGGAACACAGATACGCAGTATTTT	CSVAGRNTDTQYF	.	.	TRBV29-1	TRBJ2-3
TGTGCCAGCAGCCCGCAGTATTTT	CASSPQYF	.	few	TRBV7-9	TRBJ2-3
TGCCGCGGGGGTGCTAGCGGCTACGAGCAGTACTTC	CRGGASGYEQYF	TRBD2	.	TRBV27	TRBJ2-7
TGTGCCAGTAGTATGTCAGGACCTAAATTCACAGATACGCAGTATTTT	CASSMSGPKFTDTQYF	.	.	TRBV19	TRBJ2-3
TGTGCCAGCAACCAACTGGGGGCGGCAGATACGCAGTATTTT	CASNQLGAADTQYF	.	.	TRBV9	TRBJ2-3
TGTGCCAGCCGCACAACAGGGGCGCCTGGCACTGAAGCTTTCTTT	CASRTTGAPGTEAFF	TRBD1	.	TRBV6-2/TRBV6-3	TRBJ1-1
TGCAGCGAAACCACAGGGTCCCCAAACGATGAGCAGTTCTTC	CSETTGSPNDEQFF	.	.	TRBV29-1	TRBJ2-1
TGCAGTGCCAGGGGAAACAATGAGCAGTTCTTC	CSARGNNEQFF	.	.	TRBV20-1	TRBJ2-1
TGCGCCAGCAGCTGGAAAGGGAACAACCCCTACAATGAGCAGTTCTTC	CASSWKGNNPYNEQFF	.	many	TRBV5-1	TRBJ2-1
TGTGCCAGCAGGGGACTAGCGGAGAACACCGGGGAGCTGTTTTTT	CASRGLAENTGELFF	TRBD2	many	TRBV12-3/TRBV12-4	TRBJ2-2